Presented here are 29 T cell receptor beta chains from one specimen sequenced in a study of regulatory T cells in long-lasting Graves disease. Time point given: newly diagnosed GD, antithyroid drugs for less than 3 months. After RNA was extracted from PBMCs, the TCR library was made from it. Investigators prepared the TCR beta libraries by applying iRepertoire HTBI primers and Arm-PCR of CDR3 regions. MiXCR, applied by TCRdb to the multiplex PCR reads, yields one record per CDR3 protein. Of about 380,000 distinct CDR3 sequences listed, about a sixth are singletons. The sequencing used peripheral blood mononuclear cells (PBMCs), collected at new diagnosis, from a patient treated with antithyroid drugs. These receptors all come from a female donor with Graves disease.

This clonotype was seen ten or more times. This chain links TRBV7-3 with TRBJ2-2; TRBD1 matches 7 bases. This CDR3 comprises 16 residues. Germline V gene lookup returns CDR1 SGHTA and CDR2 FQGTGA. Trimming at V came to 1 base and at J to 0 bases, leaving 2 bases not matched to a gene. The CDR3 loop is CASSLRGTANTGELFF. The CDR3 nucleotides read TGTGCCAGCAGCTTAAGGGGGACAGCGAACACCGGGGAGCTGTTTTTT.

This clonotype occurred many times. The chain carries TRBV12-3 or TRBV12-4 and TRBJ2-3, with 7 bases that match TRBD1. There are 17 residues in the CDR3. Trimming at V came to 5 bases and at J to 0 bases, leaving 11 bases not matched to a gene. The CDR3: CASSIRTGDFSTDTQYF. The DNA of the CDR3 is TGTGCCAGCAGTATCAGGACAGGTGACTTTAGCACAGATACGCAGTATTTT.

This clonotype showed up many times. Mismatch with germline at one junction end may stem from a read error. The J gene is TRBJ2-2, the V gene TRBV7-7, with D hard to call. The CDR3 contains 15 residues. The germline V gene has CDR1 SSHAT and CDR2 FNYEAQ (reference sequence). CDR3 DNA: TGTGCTAGCAGCTTATCAGAGGCGAACACCGGGGAGCTGTTTTTT. It specifies CASSLSEANTGELFF.

The gene calls are TRBV3-1 and TRBJ1-1, with 7 bases lining up with TRBD1. V lost 1 base to trimming and J lost 0 bases; unmatched junction nucleotides: 14. The CDR3 loop spans 19 amino acids. Germline V gives CDR1 LGHDT, CDR2 YNNKEL (reference sequence). The CDR3 nucleotides read TGTGCCAGCAGCCAAGCACACGACAGGGCGCGATTCATGAACACTGAAGCTTTCTTT. Translation gives CASSQAHDRARFMNTEAFF.

In this sample, this clonotype turned up many times. This chain connects TRBV6-2 or TRBV6-3 to TRBJ2-3; D may be TRBD1 or TRBD2 (5 bases each). Germline CDR1 reads MNHEY; CDR2 reads SVGEGT. V was shortened by 2 bases and J by 1 base, with 13 bases between the two germline ends. This CDR3 has 16 amino acids. CDR3 residues: CASSYRPGRGTDTQYF. CDR3 DNA sequence: TGTGCCAGCAGTTACAGGCCGGGACGGGGCACAGATACGCAGTATTTT.

This clonotype was observed at least ten times. The rearrangement uses TRBV20-1 and TRBJ1-1; perhaps TRBD1 as D (6 bases). This CDR3 is 19 amino acids long. Germline CDR1 is DFQATT and CDR2 is SNEGSKA (reference sequence). V lost 0 bases to trimming and J lost 3 bases, with 26 bases between them. The CDR3 loop is CSARDAKGGLYPGDTEAFF. The CDR3 region has the DNA TGCAGTGCTAGAGATGCAAAAGGGGGGCTCTACCCCGGGGACACTGAAGCTTTCTTT.

Many counts were recorded for this clonotype. The chain employs TRBV27 and TRBJ1-1; 7 bases agree with TRBD1. The CDR3 sequence is 14 residues long. The germline gives CDR1 MNHEY, CDR2 SMNVEV (reference sequence). Trimming cost V 6 bases and J 5 bases; bases outside gene matches: 9. CDR3 coding DNA: TGTGCCAGCAGGAAAACCGGGACAGAGACTGAAGCTTTCTTT. Translated: CASRKTGTETEAFF.

Ten or more counts support this clonotype. The V gene is TRBV19, the J gene TRBJ1-1, with 7 bases aligning to TRBD1. V lost 4 bases and J lost 5; bases outside the gene matches: 16. CDR3 length equals 17 residues. From germline, CDR1 is LNHDA and CDR2 SQIVND (reference sequence). The CDR3 bases are TGTGCCAGTAGTACACCCCGTGAAGGGGGCTATGGGACTGAAGCTTTCTTT. It specifies CASSTPREGGYGTEAFF.

At least ten counts were recorded for this clonotype. This chain joins TRBV6-5 and TRBJ1-4; D ambiguous. Germline CDR1 MNHEY, CDR2 SVGAGI. The CDR3 has 13 amino acids. Trimming pared 0 bases from V and 11 bases from J, leaving 10 bases between. CDR3 loop: CASSYSTEGKLFF. CDR3 nucleotide sequence: TGTGCCAGCAGTTACTCTACAGAAGGGAAACTGTTTTTT.

The CDR3 reads CASSLAASGSVHNEQFF. The CDR3 DNA follows: TGTGCCAGCAGCTTAGCGGCTAGCGGGAGTGTTCACAATGAGCAGTTCTTC. The chain combines TRBV7-8 with TRBJ2-1, with 10 positions matching TRBD2. V was pared by 0 bases and J by 5 bases, with 7 bases of the junction left unmatched. The length of the CDR3 is 17 residues. Germline assignment: CDR1 SGHVS and CDR2 FQNEAQ.

This clonotype was counted many times. This chain connects TRBV19 to TRBJ2-2, with TRBD2 matching 11 bases. Losses at the gene ends were 9 bases for V and 7 bases for J; bases not matched to a gene: 7. The CDR3 runs 14 residues. The V gene's germline CDR1 is LNHDA and CDR2 SQIVND (reference sequence). CDR3 sequence: CASRTSGSSGELFF. The CDR3, as DNA: TGTGCCAGCCGGACTAGCGGGTCTAGCGGGGAGCTGTTTTTT.

This clonotype came up many times. The rearrangement joins TRBV6-9 to TRBJ1-2; the D gene is possibly TRBD1 (6 bases). The germline V and J ends were trimmed by 1 base and 8 bases, with 20 bases remaining between them. There are 16 residues in the CDR3. The germline CDR1 and CDR2 sequences are MNHGY and SVAAGI. CDR3 in amino acids: CASSYYGGRQESGYTF. CDR3 DNA sequence: TGTGCCAGCAGTTATTACGGGGGGCGTCAAGAGAGCGGCTACACCTTC.

The chain recombines TRBV20-1 with TRBJ2-1; maybe TRBD1 (5 bases). V gave up 3 bases and J gave up 8 bases, with 11 bases separating them. Germline V gene lookup returns CDR1 DFQATT and CDR2 SNEGSKA (reference sequence). This CDR3 has 12 residues. The CDR3 loop is CSASPRVDEQFF. The DNA for the CDR3 is TGCAGTGCTAGCCCCAGGGTTGATGAGCAGTTCTTC.

The chain joins TRBV12-3 or TRBV12-4 to TRBJ1-1; D gene ambiguous. V lost 4 bases to trimming and J lost 1 base, with 13 bases between them. This CDR3 is built from 15 residues. CDR3 loop: CASSSGSNRNTEAFF. The CDR3 DNA reads as TGTGCCAGCAGTTCCGGGAGCAACCGGAACACTGAAGCTTTCTTT.

This clonotype was seen a few times. The chain recombines TRBV7-3 with TRBJ2-6, with TRBD1 matching over 7 bases. The CDR3 has 16 amino acids. Germline V gives CDR1 SGHTA, CDR2 FQGTGA. Trimming took 3 bases from V and 0 from J; bases not matched to a gene: 2. CDR3 nucleotide sequence: TGTGCCAGCAGCTTTGGGACAGCCTCTGGGGCCAACGTCCTGACTTTC. Protein sequence: CASSFGTASGANVLTF.

Turning to this clonotype: A read error is the likely source, as a far larger clone sits one nucleotide away. The chain uses TRBV12-3 or TRBV12-4 and TRBJ1-5; the D is unclear. The CDR3 loop spans 14 amino acids. The CDR3 nucleotides are TGTGCCAGCAGTTTAGGGTATAGCAATCTGCCCCAGCATTTT. Its protein product is CASSLGYSNLPQHF.

This clonotype was detected ten times or more. The genes are TRBV28 and TRBJ1-2; no reliable D call. Germline V gives CDR1 MDHEN, CDR2 SYDVKM. The CDR3 length is 12 residues. V shed 3 bases and J shed 0 bases, with 2 bases lying between them. The CDR3 DNA reads as TGTGCCAGCAGTTTTTCTAACTATGGCTACACCTTC. As protein: CASSFSNYGYTF.

This clonotype was observed a few times. The rearrangement joins TRBV7-3 to TRBJ2-1; TRBD1 is a possible D gene (6 bases). This CDR3 spans 13 amino acids. Germline CDR1 is SGHTA and CDR2 is FQGTGA. V was clipped by 5 bases and J by 8 bases, with 13 bases between them. The CDR3 reads CASSPGTFDEQFF. CDR3 sequence (DNA): TGTGCCAGCAGCCCAGGGACATTTGATGAGCAGTTCTTC.

This clonotype was found a few times. The chain combines TRBV10-1 with TRBJ1-1; 8 bases agree with TRBD1. CDR1 and CDR2 (germline): WNHNN, SYGVQD (reference sequence). V was clipped by 6 bases and J by 3 bases; unmatched bases: 6. The CDR3 is 14 amino acids. The CDR3 bases are TGCGCCAGCAGATCAGGGGGCCCGGACACTGAAGCTTTCTTT. It is translated as CASRSGGPDTEAFF.

With respect to this clonotype: Without the conserved terminal phenylalanine or tryptophan, this CDR3 likely stems from a read error. The CDR3 nucleotides are TGTGCCAGCAGCACGGGACAGGGTTGGGAGACCCAGTACTCC. It yields the protein CASSTGQGWETQYS. The chain couples TRBV6-1 to TRBJ2-5; 9 bases line up with TRBD1. The J segment lost 5 bases and the V segment lost 6 bases, leaving 7 bases of the junction unmatched. CDR3 length: 14 residues. Germline CDR1 is MNHNS and CDR2 is SASEGT.

This clonotype was picked up a small number of times. This chain connects TRBV20-1 to TRBJ2-7; 10 bases fit TRBD2. V shed 2 bases and J 4 bases; nucleotides not matched to a gene: 20. This CDR3 spans 19 amino acids. Germline assignment: CDR1 DFQATT and CDR2 SNEGSKA (reference sequence). As DNA, the CDR3 is TGCAGTGCTAGACTTATTACCCTAGCGGGAGATTCCTTGGCTTACGAGCAGTACTTC. Translated: CSARLITLAGDSLAYEQYF.

The chain joins TRBV18 to TRBJ1-6; no reliable D call. Trimming took 2 bases from V and 0 from J, leaving 11 bases between them. This CDR3 contains 17 residues. Germline V gene data show CDR1 as KGHSH and CDR2 as LQKENI. The chain's CDR3 is CASSPYSPSSYNSPLHF. The CDR3, as DNA: TGTGCCAGCTCACCATACTCACCAAGCTCCTATAATTCACCCCTCCACTTT.

J is TRBJ1-2 and V is TRBV5-4; unclear D gene. This CDR3 region has 12 residues. V was clipped by 5 bases and J by 8 bases, with 13 bases between them. Germline-derived CDR1 and CDR2 are SGHNT and YYREEE (reference sequence). CDR3 sequence reads: CASRNEGRGYTF. The DNA of the CDR3 is TGTGCCAGCAGAAACGAAGGGCGAGGCTACACCTTC. Combining the CDR3 with reference TRBV5-4 and TRBJ1-2 gives the whole variable domain ETGVTQSPTHLIKTRGQQVTLRCSSQSGHNTVSWYQQALGQGPQFIFQYYREEENGRGNFPPRFSGLQFPNYSSELNVNALELDDSALYLCASRNEGRGYTFGSGTRLTVV.

This clonotype came up many times. This chain joins TRBV5-1 and TRBJ2-1, with TRBD1 identical over 8 bases. Germline V CDR1 and CDR2: SGHRS, YFSETQ. Germline trimming cut 4 bases from V and 10 bases from J; bases unmatched to any gene: 16. There are 16 residues in the CDR3. The CDR3 nucleotides read TGCGCCAGCAGCGGTCCAGGGGGCAGAGATTCACGGGAGCAGTTCTTC. Protein sequence: CASSGPGGRDSREQFF.

This clonotype appeared many times. CDR3 loop: CASSLVNGDGYTF. The CDR3 bases are TGCGCCAGCAGCTTGGTTAACGGGGACGGCTACACCTTC. The J gene is TRBJ1-2, the V gene TRBV5-1; tentative D call: TRBD1 (5 bases). V was shortened by 0 bases and J by 8 bases, with 11 bases between the two germline ends. CDR1 and CDR2 from the germline V gene are SGHRS and YFSETQ. The CDR3 has 13 amino acids.

Many counts were recorded for this clonotype. J is TRBJ2-1 and V is TRBV28; 10 bases line up with TRBD2. V dropped 4 bases and J dropped 4; count of bases not matched to a gene: 4. Germline CDR1 and CDR2: MDHEN and SYDVKM. This CDR3 contains 15 residues. CDR3: CASSSSGRDYNEQFF. The CDR3 DNA sequence: TGTGCCAGCAGTTCCAGCGGGAGGGATTACAATGAGCAGTTCTTC.

This clonotype was counted many times. The V and J genes are TRBV6-5 and TRBJ2-1, with TRBD2 as a possible D gene (5 bases). CDR1 is MNHEY, CDR2 SVGAGI, per germline. The V and J ends lost 0 bases and 10 bases respectively, with 19 bases between them. There are 16 residues in the CDR3. In nucleotides, the CDR3 is TGTGCCAGCAGTTACTCCTCTAGCACGCCCCCTTACGAGCAGTTCTTC. It codes for CASSYSSSTPPYEQFF.

This clonotype was counted a few times. The V and J genes are TRBV12-3 or TRBV12-4 and TRBJ1-6; D gene ambiguous. Trimming stripped 2 bases from V and 8 bases from J, with 10 bases between. This CDR3 spans 14 amino acids. For the CDR3, the DNA is TGTGCCAGCAGTTTACGGGAGGGCTATTCACCCCTCCACTTT. The encoded protein is CASSLREGYSPLHF.

There are many counts of this clonotype. V usage is TRBV4-3 and J usage is TRBJ2-3; D could derive from TRBD1 or TRBD2 (5 bases each). The CDR3 has 19 residues. V was cut by 0 bases and J by 0 bases, with 19 bases left in between. From germline, CDR1 is LGHNA and CDR2 YSLEER. CDR3 residues: CASSQEVAARGPSTDTQYF. DNA for the CDR3: TGCGCCAGCAGCCAAGAAGTAGCAGCGAGGGGCCCTAGCACAGATACGCAGTATTTT.